The next 18 T cell receptor beta chains were all read from a single sample in a study of CD8 T cells in Susac syndrome. The RNA, about 0.5 to 1 ug, was put through reverse transcription using random hexamers. From the immunoSEQ multiplex PCR reads, TCRdb called clonotypes with MiXCR, one entry per CDR3 protein. The table includes about 200,000 distinct CDR3 sequences, 95% detected once. Sequencing was performed on CD4+ T cells from PBMCs. The receptors were sampled from a human donor in good health.

The gene calls are TRBV29-1 and TRBJ1-1; D may be TRBD1 (5 bases). V was pared by 7 bases and J by 9 bases, with 15 bases between. The length of the CDR3 is 11 residues. Germline lookup yields CDR1 SQVTM and CDR2 ANQGSEA. The CDR3 protein is CSGDVDTKAFF. Here the CDR3 DNA reads TGCAGCGGGGACGTGGACACAAAAGCTTTCTTT.

The chain combines TRBV20-1 with TRBJ2-3; 10 bases fit TRBD2. V was pared by 7 bases and J by 0 bases, with 10 bases of the junction left unmatched. There are 16 residues in the CDR3. Germline V lookup: CDR1 DFQATT, CDR2 SNEGSKA (reference sequence). CDR3: CSVLDSGGLSTDTQYF. CDR3 sequence (DNA): TGCAGTGTCCTTGATAGCGGGGGGCTTAGCACAGATACGCAGTATTTT.

The chain employs TRBV3-1 and TRBJ1-2; D is ambiguous. V shed 0 bases and J shed 2 bases, with 7 bases lying between them. Germline lookup yields CDR1 LGHDT and CDR2 YNNKEL (reference sequence). The CDR3 is made up of 14 amino acids. The CDR3, as DNA: TGTGCCAGCAGCCAAGAGGTAGAGAACTATGGCTACACCTTC. Translating it yields CASSQEVENYGYTF.

The chain combines TRBV7-9 with TRBJ1-2; D may be TRBD1 (6 bases). Per germline, CDR1 SEHNR and CDR2 FQNEAQ (reference sequence). Trimming removed 2 bases at V and 5 bases at J, with 15 bases between. The CDR3 has 15 residues. The CDR3: CASSLQGRGTYGYTF. CDR3 DNA: TGTGCCAGCAGCTTACAGGGTAGAGGGACATATGGCTACACCTTC. Full variable domain (rest looked up from reference TRBV7-9 and TRBJ1-2): DTGVSQNPRHKITKRGQNVTFRCDPISEHNRLYWYRQTLGQGPEFLTYFQNEAQLEKSRLLSDRFSAERPKGSFSTLEIQRTEQGDSAMYLCASSLQGRGTYGYTFGSGTRLTVV.

V gene TRBV5-4 combines with J gene TRBJ2-3, with 10 bases fitting TRBD2. Germline CDR1 reads SGHNT; CDR2 reads YYREEE (reference sequence). The CDR3 contains 15 residues. The V gene end was trimmed by 5 bases and the J gene end by 6 bases; junction bases not matched to a gene: 9. CDR3 loop: CASSPKREGGDTQYF. As DNA, the CDR3 is TGTGCCAGCAGTCCTAAGCGGGAGGGAGGGGATACGCAGTATTTT.

This chain connects TRBV20-1 to TRBJ1-5, with TRBD1 matching 7 bases. CDR1 is DFQATT and CDR2 is SNEGSKA in the germline V gene (reference sequence). This CDR3 is built from 13 residues. The J segment lost 4 bases and the V segment lost 6 bases, leaving 6 bases of the junction unmatched. This chain's CDR3 is CSAIGTENQPQHF. In DNA form, the CDR3 reads TGCAGTGCGATCGGGACAGAGAATCAGCCCCAGCATTTT.

The V gene is TRBV3-1, the J gene TRBJ2-5; 7 nucleotides match TRBD2. Unmatched junction bases numbered 9, after V lost 8 bases and J lost 3 bases. Germline CDR1 and CDR2: LGHDT and YNNKEL (reference sequence). The CDR3 totals 14 residues. CDR3 amino acids: CASGTNGLEETQYF. In DNA form, the CDR3 reads TGTGCCAGCGGCACCAATGGACTAGAAGAGACCCAGTACTTC.

V usage is TRBV4-1 and J usage is TRBJ1-5; D gene uncertain. Deletions cut 2 bases from V and 3 bases from J, with 11 bases between. The CDR3 runs 15 residues. Germline V gene sequence: CDR1 MGHRA, CDR2 YSYEKL. CDR3 loop: CASSQKERDNQPQHF. For the CDR3, the DNA is TGCGCCAGCAGCCAAAAGGAGCGAGACAATCAGCCCCAGCATTTT.

The chain joins TRBV15 to TRBJ2-1; 7 bases fit TRBD1. The length of the CDR3 is 15 residues. V was pared by 5 bases and J by 4 bases, with 8 bases of the junction left unmatched. Germline V gene lookup returns CDR1 LNHNV and CDR2 YYDKDF (reference sequence). CDR3 DNA sequence: TGTGCCACCAGCTTAGAACAGGGGTTTTACAATGAGCAGTTCTTC. This translates into CATSLEQGFYNEQFF.

The chain links TRBV13 to TRBJ2-4, with D tentatively TRBD1 (6 bases). V lost 4 bases to trimming and J lost 9 bases, with 19 bases between them. Germline V CDR1 and CDR2: PRHDT, FYEKMQ (reference sequence). The CDR3 extends over 15 amino acids. This CDR3 is CASSSLTGQPLIQYF. CDR3 nucleotide sequence: TGTGCCAGCAGCTCCCTAACGGGACAACCGCTCATTCAGTACTTC. The complete variable domain, with remaining parts taken from reference TRBV13 and TRBJ2-4, reads AAGVIQSPRHLIKEKRETATLKCYPIPRHDTVYWYQQGPGQDPQFLISFYEKMQSDKGSIPDRFSAQQFSDYHSELNMSSLELGDSALYFCASSSLTGQPLIQYFGAGTRLSVL.

The chain is built from TRBV7-2 and TRBJ2-2; D gene ambiguous. CDR1 and CDR2 (germline): SGHTA, FQGNSA. The CDR3 is 14 residues long. The ends were cut back, 1 base at V and 5 bases at J, with 8 bases in the middle. CDR3 residues: CASSLERETGELFF. The CDR3 bases are TGTGCCAGCAGCTTAGAACGCGAGACCGGGGAGCTGTTTTTT.

The genes are TRBV7-3 and TRBJ1-2, with TRBD1 as a possible D gene (5 bases). The germline V gene has CDR1 SGHTA and CDR2 FQGTGA. V was trimmed by 5 bases and J by 3 bases, leaving 13 bases between them. The CDR3 is made up of 14 amino acids. CDR3 sequence reads: CASSSRGGDYGYTF. In DNA, the CDR3 is TGTGCCAGCAGCAGCCGAGGAGGGGACTATGGCTACACCTTC.

The V call is TRBV29-1, the J call TRBJ1-5; the match to TRBD1 covers 9 bases. The CDR3 length is 14 residues. Per germline, CDR1 SQVTM and CDR2 ANQGSEA. The V gene end was trimmed by 6 bases and the J gene end by 2 bases; junction bases not matched to a gene: 5. CDR3 region: CSVSGQGGNQPQHF. CDR3 sequence (DNA): TGCAGCGTATCGGGACAGGGAGGCAATCAGCCCCAGCATTTT. The full variable domain, completed using reference TRBV29-1 and TRBJ1-5, is SAVISQKPSRDICQRGTSLTIQCQVDSQVTMMFWYRQQPGQSLTLIATANQGSEATYESGFVIDKFPISRPNLTFSTLTVSNMSPEDSSIYLCSVSGQGGNQPQHFGDGTRLSIL.

The chain recombines TRBV30 with TRBJ1-6; 9 positions match TRBD1. This CDR3 has 14 residues. CDR1 and CDR2 (germline): GTSNPN, SVGIG (reference sequence). The V gene end was trimmed by 1 base and the J gene end by 10 bases; junction bases not matched to a gene: 5. CDR3: CAWSATTGGSPLHF. For the CDR3, the DNA is TGTGCCTGGAGTGCAACGACAGGGGGATCACCCCTCCACTTT.

The chain uses TRBV2 and TRBJ2-5; 9 positions agree with TRBD1. The V segment lost 6 bases and the J segment 8 bases; nucleotides outside the gene matches: 7. There are 13 residues in the CDR3. Per the germline V gene, CDR1 is SNHLY and CDR2 is FYNNEI. DNA for the CDR3: TGTGCCAGCAGGTGGGGGACAGGGAACACCCAGTACTTC. It specifies CASRWGTGNTQYF.

V usage is TRBV5-6 and J usage is TRBJ1-6; D is perhaps TRBD1 (5 bases). The CDR3 loop spans 16 amino acids. Per the germline V gene, CDR1 is SGHDT and CDR2 is YYEEEE. The V end lost 4 bases, the J end lost 7 bases, and 18 bases lay between the germline ends. CDR3 amino acids: CASSLGPRGRNSPLHF. DNA for the CDR3: TGTGCCAGCAGCCTGGGGCCGAGAGGGAGGAATTCACCCCTCCACTTT.

The J gene is TRBJ2-2, the V gene TRBV29-1; 9 nucleotides match TRBD2. The CDR3 loop spans 16 amino acids. V lost 5 bases to trimming and J lost 4 bases; unmatched junction nucleotides: 11. Germline CDR1 is SQVTM and CDR2 is ANQGSEA. DNA for the CDR3: TGCAGCGTTCTTACGGGCGGGAGGGTGGTCACCGGGGAGCTGTTTTTT. It translates to CSVLTGGRVVTGELFF.

This chain links TRBV11-2 with TRBJ2-5; 7 positions match TRBD1. The germline gives CDR1 SGHAT, CDR2 FQNNGV. The CDR3 consists of 14 residues. The junction had 2 bases not matched to a gene; V was cut back by 2 bases and J by 2 bases. CDR3 loop: CASSLLGQQETQYF. The DNA for the CDR3 is TGTGCCAGCAGCTTACTGGGACAGCAAGAGACCCAGTACTTC.